Listed here are 5 T cell receptor beta chains from one sample, sequenced in a study of CD8 T cells in ankylosing spondylitis. TCRdb independently ran MiXCR on the 5' RACE reads; one entry per CDR3 protein. The sample holds under 250,000 distinct CDR3 sequences, 30% to 40% seen once. What was sequenced was blood, either unsorted or a sorted T cell fraction (not recorded which). The receptors stem from a male donor with ankylosing spondylitis or in good health (not recorded which).

This CDR3 reads CASCSRSLQGDNVNYGYTF. In DNA form, the CDR3 reads TGTGCCAGCTGCTCTCGCTCCCTTCAGGGGGATAATGTTAACTATGGCTACACCTTC. The genes are TRBV2 and TRBJ1-2, with 7 positions matching TRBD1. Germline CDR1 reads SNHLY; CDR2 reads FYNNEI. V shed 8 bases, J shed 1 base, and the junction held 22 bases outside the gene matches. The CDR3 has 19 residues.

This chain links TRBV30 with TRBJ1-2; D gene uncertain. The CDR3 runs 18 residues. Germline lookup yields CDR1 GTSNPN and CDR2 SVGIG (reference sequence). The V end was cut by 1 base, the J end by 1 base, with 22 bases between. DNA for the CDR3: TGTGCCTGGAGTGACCGCCTGATGACATCTCCTTTTAACTATGGCTACACCTTC. Translation gives CAWSDRLMTSPFNYGYTF.

This chain connects TRBV7-8 to TRBJ2-7; D might be TRBD2 (6 bases). V lost 1 base and J lost 0, with 13 bases in between. The CDR3 consists of 16 residues. Germline values: CDR1 SGHVS, CDR2 FQNEAQ. CDR3 sequence (DNA): TGTGCCAGCAGCTTAGACGTCGGGGGTACCTCCTACGAGCAGTACTTC. Its protein product is CASSLDVGGTSYEQYF.

The chain employs TRBV15 and TRBJ2-1; D uncertain. V was clipped by 0 bases and J by 5 bases, with 11 bases between them. Looked up from germline, CDR1 is LNHNV and CDR2 is YYDKDF (reference sequence). The CDR3 totals 15 residues. CDR3 protein: CATSREPLADNEQFF. The CDR3 DNA is TGTGCCACCAGCAGAGAACCGCTGGCTGACAATGAGCAGTTCTTC.

The chain uses TRBV6-1 and TRBJ2-7, with D possibly matching TRBD1 (6 bases). Germline-derived CDR1 and CDR2 are MNHNS and SASEGT. CDR3 length: 13 amino acids. Trimming shortened V by 6 bases and J by 7 bases, and 16 bases separated the two germline ends. CDR3 DNA: TGTGCCAGCAGGAACAGGGCCTCCTGGGAGCAGTACTTC. It is translated as CASRNRASWEQYF.